This T cell receptor (beta chain) derives from a study of T cell responses to AZD1222 COVID-19 vaccine. Findings and limits, study-wide: Donors, mostly white British, included more females; clonal diversity was possibly underestimated. Repertoire collection took place solely once the T cell response had peaked.

Trimming removed 1 base from V and 3 bases from J, with 17 bases in between. CDR3 length equals 17 residues. CDR1 is SGHRS and CDR2 is YFSETQ in the germline V gene. On this clone itself: Antigen unknown.

Sequenced by immunoSEQ multiplex PCR; TCRdb stores in-frame clones only, minus some. The sample holds 180,000 or so clones, approximately 90% seen once. The TCR originated in an adult who received the AZD1222 COVID-19 vaccine. Here the sequenced sample was peripheral blood, taken 28 days after the second AZD1222 dose. This chain links TRBV5-1 with TRBJ2-1, with D possibly TRBD2 on 5 matching bases. The DNA for the CDR3 is TGCGCCAGCAGCTTGTCCTTTTTGTGGGAGAACTACAATGAGCAGTTCTTC. This codes for CASSLSFLWENYNEQFF.